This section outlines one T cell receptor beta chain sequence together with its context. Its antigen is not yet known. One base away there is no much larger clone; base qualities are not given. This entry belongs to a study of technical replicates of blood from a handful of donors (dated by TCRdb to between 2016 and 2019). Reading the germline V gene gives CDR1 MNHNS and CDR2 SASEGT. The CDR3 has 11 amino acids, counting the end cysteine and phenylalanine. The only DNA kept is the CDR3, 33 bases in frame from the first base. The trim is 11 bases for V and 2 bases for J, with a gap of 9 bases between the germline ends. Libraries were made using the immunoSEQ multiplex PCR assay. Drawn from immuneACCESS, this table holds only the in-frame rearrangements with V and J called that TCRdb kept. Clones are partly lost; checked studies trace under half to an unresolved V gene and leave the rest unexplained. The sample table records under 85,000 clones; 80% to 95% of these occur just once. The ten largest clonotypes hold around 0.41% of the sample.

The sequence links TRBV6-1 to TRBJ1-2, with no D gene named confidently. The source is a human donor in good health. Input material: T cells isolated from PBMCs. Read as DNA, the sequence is TGTGCCGGCGAGGAGAACTATGGCTACACCTTC. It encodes CAGEENYGYTF.